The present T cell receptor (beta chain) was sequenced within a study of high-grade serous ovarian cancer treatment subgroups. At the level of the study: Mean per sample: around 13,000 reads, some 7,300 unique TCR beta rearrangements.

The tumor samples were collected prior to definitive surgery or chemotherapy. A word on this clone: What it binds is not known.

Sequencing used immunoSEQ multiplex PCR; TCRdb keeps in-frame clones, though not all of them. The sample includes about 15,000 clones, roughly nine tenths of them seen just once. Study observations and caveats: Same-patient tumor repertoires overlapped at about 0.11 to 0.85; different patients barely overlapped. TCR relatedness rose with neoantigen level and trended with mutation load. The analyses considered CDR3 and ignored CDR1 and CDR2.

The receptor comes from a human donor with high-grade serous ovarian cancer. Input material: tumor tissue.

The chain's CDR3 is CATSRRSGEETQYF. DNA of the CDR3: TGTGCCACCAGCAGGAGGTCCGGGGAAGAGACCCAGTACTTC. The V and J genes are TRBV15 and TRBJ2-5, with a weak D call TRBD2 (5 bases). V was cut by 3 bases and J by 3 bases, with 11 bases left in between. Germline V gives CDR1 LNHNV, CDR2 YYDKDF (reference sequence). This CDR3 is built from 14 residues. Together with reference TRBV15 and TRBJ2-5, the CDR3 gives the full variable domain: DAMVIQNPRYQVTQFGKPVTLSCSQTLNHNVMYWYQQKSSQAPKLLFHYYDKDFNNEADTPDNFQSRRPNTSFCFLDIRSPGLGDTAMYLCATSRRSGEETQYFGPGTRLLVL.